This T cell receptor (beta chain) was obtained from a study of blood T cells in healthy people across ages (dated by TCRdb to the mid-2010s). Regarding the complete study: In model experiments, template switching captured about one uniquely barcoded TCR beta cDNA molecule for every two T cells. Four age groups were formed from the donors: young (average approximately 15 years), middle-aged (around 39), aged (under 70) and long-lived (less than 85). Using deep sequencing normalized with unique cDNA molecular identifiers, the study measured how TCR beta repertoire diversity changes with age. The study analyzed two additional independent replicas of 1 million unique cDNA reads from the same blood draw for two donors, one aged 18 to 30 and one aged 80 or older. Donors of different ages were randomly distributed across sequencing lanes to avoid experimental bias. General study outcomes and caveats: Estimates of total diversity based on one million sequenced T cells were regarded as lower bounds and as underestimates. The long-lived group showed more naive CD4+ T cells, fewer expanded clones and increased TCR diversity than the aged group, suggesting age selection. As age increased, observed TCR beta diversity per million T cells dropped in a roughly linear way, and a significant reduction was already evident by age around 41. The percentage of naive T cells measured by flow cytometry correlated strongly with observed TCR beta diversity. Because profiling used bulk unsorted PBMCs, naive and antigen-experienced compartments could not be compared conclusively. Because donor CMV infection status was unknown, age-related changes in expanded clonotypes were potentially confounded.

The 39 donors, aged about 6 to 100 years, were systemically healthy Caucasian individuals from Russia. Each donor gave ten milliliters of peripheral blood, drawn into EDTA-treated Vacutainer tubes. PBMCs were isolated by Ficoll-Paque density-gradient centrifugation, with at least 6 million obtained per sample. Total RNA, at least 6 micrograms per sample, was extracted from PBMCs with Trizol reagent. The percentages of naive CD45RAhigh/CD27high T cells were determined by flow cytometry on a PBMC aliquot from every donor. This clonotype was counted a few times. The clone's antigen remains unknown. No much larger clonotype is one base removed from it; base qualities were not supplied. Libraries were made using 5' RACE. Sequencing used an Illumina HiSeq 2500. A second about 7 to 11 cycle PCR used a sample-barcoded 5' primer and a J-beta primer mix. Each TCR beta cDNA molecule received a unique molecular identifier from a template-switch 5' adaptor carrying 12 random nucleotides. At least 2.5 million CDR3-containing paired-end reads were obtained from each sample. The Mint cDNA synthesis kit, primed by a TRBC-specific oligonucleotide, was used to synthesize first-strand cDNA from all RNA. Following uracil-DNA glycosylase treatment, all cDNA underwent a first 18-cycle PCR with the universal primers M1SS and BC2_uni_R. In the source study's methods: Each sample was normalized by randomly selecting 1 million high-quality reads, each carrying a distinct molecular identifier. Instead of being binned into consensus sequences, reads with shared molecular identifiers were discarded. MiTCR, with a Q25 quality threshold and the strictest error-elimination algorithm, was used for CDR3 identification, clonotype clustering and error correction. Lower-bound total TCR beta diversity was estimated with a nonparametric unseen species model using Euler transformation. TCRdb passed the public sequencing reads through fastp at Q25 and MiXCR, retaining productive beta sequences. Duplicate CDR3 protein sequences are folded into a single record with the most common DNA and genes. Here the V and J calls rest on TCRdb's processing, not on the authors' analysis. The sample yields around 800,000 distinct CDR3 sequences; around 42% were counted once. Together, the top ten hold about 21% of the sample.

V ends up 4 bases short and J 6 bases short, with an unmatched junction base count of 3. From the cysteine up to the phenylalanine, the CDR3 has a length of 13 residues. Only the CDR3 region is kept as DNA, spanning 39 bases read in frame from base 1. Sequences SGDLS (CDR1) and YYNGEE (CDR2) are obtained from the germline V gene. This TCR was sampled from a man in his 60s in good health. Recombination connected TRBV9 to TRBJ1-1, with 10 bases in between that match TRBD1. Sample: blood. CDR3 sequence: CASSPGTGAEAFF. The sequenced DNA: TGTGCCAGCAGCCCCGGGACAGGGGCTGAAGCTTTCTTT.